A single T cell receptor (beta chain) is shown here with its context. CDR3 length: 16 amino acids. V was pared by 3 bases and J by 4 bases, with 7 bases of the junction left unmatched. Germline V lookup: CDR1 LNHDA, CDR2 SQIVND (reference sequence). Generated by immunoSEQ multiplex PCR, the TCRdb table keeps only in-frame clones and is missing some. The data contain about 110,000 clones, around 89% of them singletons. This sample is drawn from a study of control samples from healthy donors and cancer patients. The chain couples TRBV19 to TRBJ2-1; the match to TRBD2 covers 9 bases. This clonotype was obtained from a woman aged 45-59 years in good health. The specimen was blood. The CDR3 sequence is CASSINSGSTYNEQFF. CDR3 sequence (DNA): TGTGCCAGTAGTATTAATAGCGGGAGTACTTACAATGAGCAGTTCTTC.